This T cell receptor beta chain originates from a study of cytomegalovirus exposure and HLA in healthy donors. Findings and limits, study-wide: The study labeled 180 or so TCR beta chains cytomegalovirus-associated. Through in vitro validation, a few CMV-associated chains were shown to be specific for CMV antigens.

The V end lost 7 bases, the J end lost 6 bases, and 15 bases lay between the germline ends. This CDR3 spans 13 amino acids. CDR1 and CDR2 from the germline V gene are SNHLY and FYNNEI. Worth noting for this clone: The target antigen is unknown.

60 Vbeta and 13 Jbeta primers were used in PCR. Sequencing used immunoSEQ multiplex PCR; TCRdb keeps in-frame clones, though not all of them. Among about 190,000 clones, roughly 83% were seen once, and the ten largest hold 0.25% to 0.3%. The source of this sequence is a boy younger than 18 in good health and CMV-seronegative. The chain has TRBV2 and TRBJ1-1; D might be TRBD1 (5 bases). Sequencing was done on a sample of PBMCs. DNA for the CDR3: TGTGCCAGCATTTACGTTCAGACAGCTGAAGCTTTCTTT. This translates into CASIYVQTAEAFF.